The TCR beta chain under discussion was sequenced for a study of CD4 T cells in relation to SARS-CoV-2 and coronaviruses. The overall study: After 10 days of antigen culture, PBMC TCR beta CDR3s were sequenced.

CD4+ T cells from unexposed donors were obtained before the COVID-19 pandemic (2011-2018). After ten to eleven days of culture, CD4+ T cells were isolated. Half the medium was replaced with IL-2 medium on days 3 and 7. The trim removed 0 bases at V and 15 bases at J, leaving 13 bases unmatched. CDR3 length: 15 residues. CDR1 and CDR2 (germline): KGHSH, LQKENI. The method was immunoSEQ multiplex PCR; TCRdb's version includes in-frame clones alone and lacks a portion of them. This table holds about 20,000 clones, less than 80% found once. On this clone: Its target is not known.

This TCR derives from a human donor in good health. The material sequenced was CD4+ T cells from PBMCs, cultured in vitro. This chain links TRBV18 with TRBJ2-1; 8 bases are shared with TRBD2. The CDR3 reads CASSPPARLKRGLFF. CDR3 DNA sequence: TGTGCCAGCTCACCACCGGCACGATTAAAGCGGGGGCTGTTCTTC.